The 11 T cell receptor beta chains presented below share a single source sample, sequenced in a study of cytomegalovirus exposure and HLA in healthy donors. Primers included in the PCR were 60 Vbeta and 13 Jbeta primers. Assay: immunoSEQ multiplex PCR; the TCRdb copy retains only in-frame clones and omits some. The sample includes 45,000 to 75,000 clones, 70% of them seen just once. The sample consisted of PBMCs. Every receptor here comes from a woman aged 55-69 years in good health and CMV-seropositive.

V and J are TRBV28 and TRBJ2-1; D not resolved. The CDR3 totals 14 residues. Trimming removed 2 bases from V and 7 bases from J, with 12 bases in between. Germline V gene lookup returns CDR1 MDHEN and CDR2 SYDVKM. The CDR3 DNA reads TGTGCCAGCAGTTTAGCGGCGGTCTGGAATGAGCAGTTCTTC. Protein sequence: CASSLAAVWNEQFF. Looking up the rest from reference TRBV28 and TRBJ2-1 gives the full variable domain: DVKVTQSSRYLVKRTGEKVFLECVQDMDHENMFWYRQDPGLGLRLIYFSYDVKMKEKGDIPEGYSVSREKKERFSLILESASTNQTSMYLCASSLAAVWNEQFFGPGTRLTVL.

The chain employs TRBV10-3 and TRBJ2-3; TRBD1 matches at 8 bases. The junction had 5 bases not matched to a gene; V was cut back by 6 bases and J by 0 bases. The germline CDR1 and CDR2 sequences are ENHRY and SYGVKD. This CDR3 is 15 amino acids long. Here the CDR3 reads CAISPGQDSTDTQYF. The CDR3 DNA is TGTGCCATCAGCCCGGGACAGGATAGCACAGATACGCAGTATTTT.

The chain links TRBV19 to TRBJ1-5; a weak D match, TRBD1 (5 bases). The V gene's germline CDR1 is LNHDA and CDR2 SQIVND (reference sequence). The CDR3 is 14 residues long. The V end lost 6 bases, the J end lost 6 bases, and 15 bases lay between the germline ends. The CDR3 here is CASRGRESSQPQHF. The CDR3 nucleotides read TGTGCCAGTAGGGGCAGGGAATCTTCTCAGCCCCAGCATTTT. Filled out from reference TRBV19 and TRBJ1-5, the complete variable domain reads DGGITQSPKYLFRKEGQNVTLSCEQNLNHDAMYWYRQDPGQGLRLIYYSQIVNDFQKGDIAEGYSVSREKKESFPLTVTSAQKNPTAFYLCASRGRESSQPQHFGDGTRLSIL.

V is TRBV18 and J is TRBJ1-5; D possibly corresponds to TRBD1 (6 bases). V was shortened by 2 bases and J by 5 bases, with 13 bases between the two germline ends. This CDR3 has 15 amino acids. The germline gives CDR1 KGHSH, CDR2 LQKENI. The DNA of the CDR3 is TGTGCCAGCTCACCAGATCCAGGGGTAGATCAGCCCCAGCATTTT. Amino acids: CASSPDPGVDQPQHF.

The gene calls are TRBV18 and TRBJ1-1; no clear D. The germline V gene encodes CDR1 KGHSH and CDR2 LQKENI. V was shortened by 2 bases and J by 1 base, with 14 bases between the two germline ends. The CDR3 is made up of 16 amino acids. The CDR3 sequence is CASSPLTTTGNTEAFF. The CDR3 DNA reads as TGTGCCAGCTCACCATTGACCACGACGGGGAACACTGAAGCTTTCTTT.

This clone was counted a few times. The rearrangement links TRBV29-1 to TRBJ2-7; the D gene is possibly TRBD1 (6 bases). The CDR3 is 13 residues long. The V and J ends lost 6 bases and 0 bases respectively, with 12 bases between them. The germline V gene has CDR1 SQVTM and CDR2 ANQGSEA. The chain's CDR3 is CSVVRTDSYEQYF. The CDR3 region has the DNA TGCAGCGTAGTGAGGACAGACTCCTACGAGCAGTACTTC.

The rearrangement joins TRBV7-2 to TRBJ2-1, with TRBD2 identical over 8 bases. The CDR3 extends over 18 amino acids. From germline, CDR1 is SGHTA and CDR2 FQGNSA. The V and J ends lost 2 bases and 5 bases, in that order; junction bases with no gene match: 14. DNA of the CDR3: TGTGCCAGCAGCTTAAGCCGTTTACGACGGGGGGGCAACAATGAGCAGTTCTTC. Amino acids: CASSLSRLRRGGNNEQFF.

The chain joins TRBV6-1 to TRBJ1-2, with 8 bases lining up with TRBD1. J gave up 1 base and V 0 bases, and 1 base lay outside the gene matches. Germline loops: CDR1 MNHNS, CDR2 SASEGT. The CDR3 covers 15 residues. The CDR3 bases are TGTGCCAGCAGTGAAGCTGACAGGGGTAACTATGGCTACACCTTC. As protein: CASSEADRGNYGYTF.

The chain combines TRBV6-5 with TRBJ1-1; D perhaps matches TRBD1 (5 bases). CDR1 and CDR2 from the germline V gene are MNHEY and SVGAGI. This CDR3 has 13 residues. Trimming shortened V by 5 bases and J by 6 bases, and 13 bases separated the two germline ends. The CDR3 region has the DNA TGTGCCAGCAGTCAGGGCACCACTGCTGAAGCTTTCTTT. This translates into CASSQGTTAEAFF.

The chain is built from TRBV6-1 and TRBJ1-2; no clear D. The CDR3 length is 13 residues. CDR1 and CDR2 (germline): MNHNS, SASEGT. V lost 8 bases and J 4 bases, leaving 14 bases between the germline ends. Here the CDR3 reads CASQFEQLYGYTF. The DNA of the CDR3 is TGTGCCAGCCAGTTTGAACAGCTCTATGGCTACACCTTC.

This clone was detected a few times. The chain links TRBV19 to TRBJ2-3, with D hard to call. The CDR3 is 12 residues long. V was trimmed by 6 bases and J by 2 bases, leaving 6 bases between them. Germline CDR1 reads LNHDA; CDR2 reads SQIVND (reference sequence). The CDR3 here is CASSIYTDTQYF. The DNA of the CDR3 is TGTGCCAGTAGCATCTACACAGATACGCAGTATTTT.